The present T cell receptor beta chain was sequenced within a study of blood T cells in healthy people across ages. Study-level information: About one barcoded beta molecule per two T cells came from capture by template switching.

Primers used in a second PCR of roughly 6 to 12 cycles were a sample-barcoded 5' primer and a J-beta primer mix. TCRdb reprocessed the 5' RACE reads via MiXCR and lists one record per CDR3 protein. The data contain about 1.6 million distinct CDR3 sequences, 30% to 35% of them seen just once; the ten biggest clones take up 10% to 12%. The V end lost 6 bases, the J end lost 6 bases, and 21 bases lay between the germline ends. The CDR3 runs to 15 residues. CDR1 and CDR2 from the germline V gene are MNHEY and SMNVEV (reference sequence). Sequences were obtained from blood. This clonotype originated in a woman aged 25 to 39 in good health. The V and J genes are TRBV27 and TRBJ2-7, with D possibly TRBD2 on 5 matching bases. CDR3 in DNA: TGTGCCAGCAGCTTCGAGGGAGTGGATCCTCGCGAGCAGTACTTC. Its protein product is CASSFEGVDPREQYF.